The clone carrying this TCR beta chain has at least ten counts. No antigen is known for it. The data stem from a study of T-cell reconstitution after alpha-beta-depleted transplantation in children. The study's findings and limits: Diversity of TCRbeta at day 60 was high in some patients, arising from surviving recipient T cells and thymic progenitors.

Germline V gene sequence: CDR1 SGHTA, CDR2 FQGNSA. The CDR3 covers 17 residues. V dropped 2 bases and J dropped 5; count of bases not matched to a gene: 10. Unique molecular identifiers were incorporated into the prepared TCRbeta library. TCRdb reprocessed the PCR reads via MiXCR and lists one record per CDR3 protein. This table holds 500,000 or so distinct CDR3 sequences, roughly 11% found once. The sequences come from PBMCs, mostly from graft donor cells, collected 180 days after TCRalphabeta/CD19-depleted stem cell transplant. The gene calls are TRBV7-2 and TRBJ1-4; 8 nucleotides line up with TRBD1. The clonotype originates from a female patient aged 2 to 10 who had a stem cell transplant for aplastic anemia, so the T cells may come from the graft donor. CDR3 sequence (DNA): TGTGCCAGCAGCTTACCAAGGGACAGGAGCGCGAATGAAAAACTGTTTTTT. It codes for CASSLPRDRSANEKLFF.